The clone carrying this T cell receptor beta chain was found a few times. Its cognate antigen is unknown. CDR3 length equals 15 residues. Trimming shortened V by 6 bases and J by 3 bases, and 18 bases separated the two germline ends. The data were obtained in a study of identical twins. Study results and caveats: For zero-insertion analyses, partial confounding could come from invariant MAIT and iNKT cells. For cord blood, abundant beta clonotypes had fewer insertions, unlike memory repertoires, which showed none.

A universal primer site was added by template switching, and unique molecular identifiers were carried by the cDNA. TCRdb used MiXCR to reprocess the 5' RACE reads, holding one entry per CDR3 protein. Among under 900,000 distinct CDR3 sequences listed, 9% to 15% were seen once. These sequences were also reported in another study, on yellow fever vaccine responses in identical twins.

The specimen sequenced was PBMCs. The V and J genes are TRBV12-3 or TRBV12-4 and TRBJ2-7; D possibly corresponds to TRBD1 (5 bases). The origin of this receptor is a woman younger than 35 in good health. The CDR3 loop is CASRPNRRVGYEQYF. CDR3 DNA: TGTGCCAGCAGGCCGAACCGCAGGGTGGGCTACGAGCAGTACTTC.